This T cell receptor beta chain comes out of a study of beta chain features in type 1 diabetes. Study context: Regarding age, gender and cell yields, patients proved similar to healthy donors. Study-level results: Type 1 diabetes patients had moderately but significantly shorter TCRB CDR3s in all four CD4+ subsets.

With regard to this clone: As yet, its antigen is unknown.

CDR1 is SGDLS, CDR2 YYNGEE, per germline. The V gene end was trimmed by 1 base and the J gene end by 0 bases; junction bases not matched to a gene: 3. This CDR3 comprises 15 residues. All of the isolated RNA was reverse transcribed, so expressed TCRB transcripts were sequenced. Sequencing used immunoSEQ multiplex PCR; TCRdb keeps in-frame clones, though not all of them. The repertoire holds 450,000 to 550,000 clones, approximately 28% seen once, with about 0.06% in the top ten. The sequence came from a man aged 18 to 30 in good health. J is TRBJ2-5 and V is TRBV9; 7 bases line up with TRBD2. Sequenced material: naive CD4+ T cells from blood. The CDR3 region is CASSVSGTNQETQYF. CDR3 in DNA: TGTGCCAGCAGCGTATCCGGGACTAACCAAGAGACCCAGTACTTC.